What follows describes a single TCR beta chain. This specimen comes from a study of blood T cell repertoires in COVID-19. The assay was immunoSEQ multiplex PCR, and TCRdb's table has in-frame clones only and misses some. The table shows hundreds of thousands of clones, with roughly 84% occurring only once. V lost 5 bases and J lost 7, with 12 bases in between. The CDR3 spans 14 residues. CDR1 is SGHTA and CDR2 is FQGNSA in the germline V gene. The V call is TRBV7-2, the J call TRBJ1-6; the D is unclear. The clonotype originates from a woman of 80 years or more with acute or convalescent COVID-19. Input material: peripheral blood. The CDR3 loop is CASSHPGPNSPLHF. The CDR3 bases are TGTGCCAGCAGCCACCCGGGTCCGAATTCACCCCTCCACTTT.